The 21 T cell receptor beta chains below were found in one sample sequenced in a study of blood T cell repertoires in COVID-19. TCRdb's copy holds only in-frame clones and misses some; the assay was immunoSEQ multiplex PCR. The data hold 190,000 or so clones, with about 80% observed a single time. The sequencing sample was made of PBMCs or T cells enriched from blood (not recorded which). These receptors were taken from a man aged 40-55 years who had recovered from COVID-19.

The V and J genes are TRBV20-1 and TRBJ1-1; TRBD1 might be the D (5 bases). V shed 7 bases and J shed 1 base, with 7 bases lying between them. This CDR3 comprises 11 residues. The germline V gene has CDR1 DFQATT and CDR2 SNEGSKA (reference sequence). In nucleotides, the CDR3 is TGCAGTGGCGGACAGAACACTGAAGCTTTCTTT. Protein sequence: CSGGQNTEAFF.

Notes on this clone: This sample also contains other DNA sequences that code for the same CDR3. V is TRBV5-1 and J is TRBJ1-3; D may be TRBD1 (5 bases). The length of the CDR3 is 14 residues. Germline CDR1 is SGHRS and CDR2 is YFSETQ. Trimming removed 0 bases from V and 2 bases from J, with 6 bases in between. The CDR3 sequence is CASSLGQTGNTIYF. DNA of the CDR3: TGCGCCAGCAGCTTGGGACAGACTGGAAACACCATATATTTT.

The genes are TRBV5-1 and TRBJ1-2, with 9 bases identical to TRBD1. Trimming removed 5 bases from V and 7 bases from J; junction bases left unmatched: 6. The germline V gene has CDR1 SGHRS and CDR2 YFSETQ. CDR3 size: 13 residues. In DNA, the CDR3 is TGCGCCAGCAGGGATACAGGGGGCTCTGGCTACACCTTC. Translation: CASRDTGGSGYTF.

This clone came up once. This chain links TRBV4-3 with TRBJ1-1, with no clear D. The V end lost 4 bases, the J end lost 3 bases, and 21 bases lay between the germline ends. The CDR3 loop spans 17 amino acids. The germline gives CDR1 LGHNA, CDR2 YSLEER. CDR3 protein: CASSPNSEGGRYTEAFF. The CDR3 bases are TGCGCCAGCAGCCCCAACTCAGAGGGAGGACGCTACACTGAAGCTTTCTTT.

The chain uses TRBV6-1 and TRBJ1-2; TRBD1 is a possible D gene (5 bases). V was cut by 2 bases and J by 4 bases, with 14 bases left in between. CDR1 and CDR2 (germline): MNHNS, SASEGT. This CDR3 region has 15 residues. CDR3 nucleotide sequence: TGTGCCAGCAGTGAAAGGGTCGGGGGTTTCTATGGCTACACCTTC. This encodes CASSERVGGFYGYTF.

The sample holds a few counts of this clone. The V call is TRBV5-1, the J call TRBJ1-4, with 7 bases matching TRBD1. The CDR3 has 15 amino acids. From germline, CDR1 is SGHRS and CDR2 YFSETQ. J was trimmed by 6 bases and V by 7 bases; bases with no gene match: 12. For the CDR3, the DNA is TGCGCCAGCGGGACCACAGGGGCGGTAGATGAAAAACTGTTTTTT. Translated: CASGTTGAVDEKLFF.

The chain has TRBV29-1 and TRBJ1-2, with 9 bases that match TRBD1. Germline V lookup: CDR1 SQVTM, CDR2 ANQGSEA. This CDR3 has 19 residues. V shed 1 base and J 3 bases; nucleotides not matched to a gene: 18. This CDR3 reads CSVEALSGTGLGSHYGYTF. CDR3 DNA sequence: TGCAGCGTTGAAGCTCTGTCCGGGACAGGGTTGGGTTCACACTATGGCTACACCTTC.

This clone was seen once. The V call is TRBV12-5, the J call TRBJ1-1, with 7 positions matching TRBD1. The germline gives CDR1 LGHNT, CDR2 FRNRAP. The CDR3 extends over 15 amino acids. V trimming: 0 bases; J trimming: 0 bases; junction bases outside the gene matches: 1. The CDR3 spells CASGLVQGVNTEAFF. DNA for the CDR3: TGTGCTAGTGGTTTGGTCCAGGGGGTGAACACTGAAGCTTTCTTT.

Only a few counts were recorded for this clone. The genes are TRBV10-1 and TRBJ1-1; 7 bases are shared with TRBD1. The ends lost 6 bases at V and 1 base at J; junction bases unmatched: 8. This CDR3 spans 15 amino acids. CDR1 and CDR2 from the germline V gene are WNHNN and SYGVQD (reference sequence). Here the CDR3 reads CASSPRQGSNTEAFF. The CDR3 nucleotides read TGCGCCAGCAGCCCTCGACAGGGTTCGAACACTGAAGCTTTCTTT.

The chain employs TRBV27 and TRBJ2-3, with 7 bases identical to TRBD1. Per germline, CDR1 MNHEY and CDR2 SMNVEV (reference sequence). Trimming took 7 bases from V and 2 from J; bases not matched to a gene: 15. The CDR3 has 17 amino acids. The CDR3 here is CASTSGEGAGVTDTQYF. CDR3 DNA: TGTGCCAGCACCAGCGGCGAGGGGGCTGGGGTCACAGATACGCAGTATTTT.

The V gene is TRBV19, the J gene TRBJ1-1, with 7 bases identical to TRBD1. Germline V gives CDR1 LNHDA, CDR2 SQIVND (reference sequence). The V gene end was trimmed by 7 bases and the J gene end by 1 base; junction bases not matched to a gene: 3. This CDR3 region has 13 residues. CDR3 sequence (DNA): TGTGCCAGTACCTGGACAGGGAACACTGAAGCTTTCTTT. Translating it yields CASTWTGNTEAFF.

The chain has TRBV4-2 and TRBJ1-5; D gene uncertain. This CDR3 spans 15 amino acids. The V and J ends lost 4 bases and 6 bases respectively, with 16 bases between them. Germline assignment: CDR1 LGHNA and CDR2 YNFKEQ. CDR3: CASSPGADSSQPQHF. Written as DNA, the CDR3 is TGTGCCAGCAGCCCTGGCGCGGACTCTAGTCAGCCCCAGCATTTT.

The rearrangement uses TRBV10-2 and TRBJ2-7; the match to TRBD1 covers 8 bases. The CDR3 is 15 residues long. V gave up 3 bases and J gave up 6 bases; unmatched junction bases: 10. Germline V CDR1 and CDR2: WSHSY, SAAADI. The CDR3: CASSESGGWSGEQYF. The CDR3 bases are TGCGCCAGCAGTGAATCAGGGGGCTGGTCGGGCGAGCAGTACTTC.

The chain uses TRBV12-3 or TRBV12-4 and TRBJ1-1, with D possibly TRBD1 on 6 matching bases. V lost 5 bases and J 10 bases, leaving 17 bases between the germline ends. The CDR3 runs 13 residues. The CDR3 DNA sequence: TGTGCCAGCAGTAAGGACAGCTTATTGGTAGCTTTCTTT. It specifies CASSKDSLLVAFF.

The V gene is TRBV6-6, the J gene TRBJ1-2; D uncertain. Trimming took 5 bases from V and 2 from J, leaving 9 bases between them. CDR1 is MNHNY, CDR2 SVGAGI, per germline (reference sequence). The CDR3 extends over 13 amino acids. The CDR3 spells CASSPPGNYGYTF. The CDR3 DNA sequence: TGTGCCAGCAGTCCTCCGGGGAACTATGGCTACACCTTC.

The CDR3 loop is CASSKQLGGTAFF. The CDR3 nucleotides read TGTGCCAGCAGCAAACAACTCGGGGGGACAGCTTTCTTT. The chain uses TRBV12-3 or TRBV12-4 and TRBJ1-1, with a tentative D call TRBD1 (5 bases). The V and J ends lost 6 bases and 10 bases respectively, with 18 bases between them. CDR3 length: 13 residues.

This clone was seen just once. The chain recombines TRBV11-2 with TRBJ2-3, with TRBD1 matching 8 bases. In germline, CDR1 is SGHAT, CDR2 FQNNGV. V gave up 5 bases and J gave up 1 base; unmatched junction bases: 8. CDR3 length equals 16 residues. CDR3 sequence reads: CASSPQGAHGTDTQYF. Here the CDR3 DNA reads TGTGCCAGCAGCCCTCAGGGGGCGCATGGCACAGATACGCAGTATTTT. The variable domain in full, with the rest retrieved from reference TRBV11-2 and TRBJ2-3, is EAGVAQSPRYKIIEKRQSVAFWCNPISGHATLYWYQQILGQGPKLLIQFQNNGVVDDSQLPKDRFSAERLKGVDSTLKIQPAKLEDSAVYLCASSPQGAHGTDTQYFGPGTRLTVL.

This chain joins TRBV3-1 (or the pseudogene TRBV3-2) and TRBJ2-7, with 9 bases identical to TRBD2. This CDR3 spans 13 amino acids. The germline V gene encodes CDR1 LGHDT and CDR2 YNNKEL (reference sequence). After removal of 3 bases from V and 7 bases from J, the junction contained 4 bases not matched to a gene. The CDR3 DNA sequence: TGTGCCAGCAGCCAGCGGGGGGGCTGGGAGCAGTACTTC. It translates to CASSQRGGWEQYF.

This rearrangement joins TRBV6-5 to TRBJ1-2; D is ambiguous. Per the germline V gene, CDR1 is MNHEY and CDR2 is SVGAGI. V lost 7 bases to trimming and J lost 6 bases, with 21 bases between them. CDR3 length: 15 residues. The CDR3 region has the DNA TGTGCCAGCATCCTAGGGTGGGCCTACGGGGATGGCTACACCTTC. The encoded protein is CASILGWAYGDGYTF.

V and J are TRBV25-1 and TRBJ1-1; D gene uncertain. Germline V gene data show CDR1 as MGHDK and CDR2 as SYGVNS. There are 14 residues in the CDR3. V was cut by 6 bases and J by 3 bases, with 14 bases left in between. CDR3 nucleotides: TGTGCCAGCAGCGGACTCAGAGGGTACACTGAAGCTTTCTTT. Amino acid sequence: CASSGLRGYTEAFF. Full variable domain (outside the CDR3, taken from reference TRBV25-1 and TRBJ1-1): EADIYQTPRYLVIGTGKKITLECSQTMGHDKMYWYQQDPGMELHLIHYSYGVNSTEKGDLSSESTVSRIRTEHFPLTLESARPSHTSQYLCASSGLRGYTEAFFGQGTRLTVV.

CDR3 DNA sequence: TGTGCCAGCAGCTTATCCAGCGGGCACCAAGAGACCCAGTACTTC. It translates to CASSLSSGHQETQYF. The rearrangement links TRBV7-8 to TRBJ2-5, with D possibly being TRBD2 (6 bases). The CDR3 is 15 residues long. Germline lookup yields CDR1 SGHVS and CDR2 FQNEAQ. Trimming left V 2 bases short and J 0 bases short, with 10 bases between.